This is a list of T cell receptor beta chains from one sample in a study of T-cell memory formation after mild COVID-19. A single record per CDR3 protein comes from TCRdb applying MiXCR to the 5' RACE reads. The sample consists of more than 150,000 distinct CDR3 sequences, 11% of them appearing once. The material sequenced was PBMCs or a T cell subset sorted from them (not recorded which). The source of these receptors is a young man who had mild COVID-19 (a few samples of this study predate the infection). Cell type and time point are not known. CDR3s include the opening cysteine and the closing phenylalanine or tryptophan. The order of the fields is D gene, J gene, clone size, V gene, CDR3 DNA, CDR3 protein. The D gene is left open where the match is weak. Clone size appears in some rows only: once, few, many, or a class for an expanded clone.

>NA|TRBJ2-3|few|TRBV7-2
TGTGCCAGCAGCTTGCTCCTTTTCGGCACAGATACGCAGTATTTT
CASSLLLFGTDTQYF
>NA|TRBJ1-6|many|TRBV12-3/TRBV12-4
TGTGCCAGCAGTTTGGGGGGAGGCTATAATTCACCCCTCCACTTT
CASSLGGGYNSPLHF
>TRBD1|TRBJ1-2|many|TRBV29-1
TGCAGCGTTGCGACGGACAGGGGCCTTGGCTACACCTTC
CSVATDRGLGYTF
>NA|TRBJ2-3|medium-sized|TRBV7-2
TGTGCCAGCAGCTTAGTGGTGGGGACAGATACGCAGTATTTT
CASSLVVGTDTQYF
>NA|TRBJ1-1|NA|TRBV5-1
TGCGCCAGCAGCCACGGACAGACTGGGGGGAACACTGAAGCTTTCTTT
CASSHGQTGGNTEAFF
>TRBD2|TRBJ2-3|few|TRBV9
TGTGCCAGCGCCACGTGGGGACTAGGCGCAGATACGCAGTATTTT
CASATWGLGADTQYF
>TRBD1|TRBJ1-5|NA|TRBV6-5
TGTGCCAGCAGGCCCGGGACAGGGGGCGATCAGCCCCAGCATTTT
CASRPGTGGDQPQHF
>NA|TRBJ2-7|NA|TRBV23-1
TGCGCCAGCGTCACCACCGCGGGAAGCTCCTACGAGCAGTACTTC
CASVTTAGSSYEQYF
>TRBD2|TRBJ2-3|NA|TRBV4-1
TGCGCCAGCAGCCCCGGACTAGCGGGCCCAGATACGCAGTATTTT
CASSPGLAGPDTQYF
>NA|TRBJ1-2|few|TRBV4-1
TGCGCCAGCAGCCAAGAAAGACTGGGCGGACGGGGATATGGCTACACCTTC
CASSQERLGGRGYGYTF
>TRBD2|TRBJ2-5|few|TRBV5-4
TGTGCCAGCAGCTTGGTCCTAGCGGGGGGGCCAACAGAGACCCAGTACTTC
CASSLVLAGGPTETQYF
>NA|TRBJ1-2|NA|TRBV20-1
TGCAGTGCGATCACCGGGGCGGGCTACACCTTC
CSAITGAGYTF
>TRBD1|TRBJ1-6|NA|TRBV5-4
TGTGCCAGCAGCTTTGCGGACAGGAAGTATAATTCACCCCTCCACTTT
CASSFADRKYNSPLHF
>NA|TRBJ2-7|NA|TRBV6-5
TGTGCCAGCAGTTACTACGCTAGCGAGGCCTACGAGCAGTACTTC
CASSYYASEAYEQYF
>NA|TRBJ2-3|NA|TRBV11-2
TGTGCCAGCAGCCGCCTCGAAAGGGGCTCAACAGATACGCAGTATTTT
CASSRLERGSTDTQYF
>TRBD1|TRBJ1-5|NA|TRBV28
TGTGCCAGCAGTTCCCTCGACAGGGTCGGTCAGCCCCAGCATTTT
CASSSLDRVGQPQHF
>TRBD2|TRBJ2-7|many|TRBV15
TGTGCCACCAGCAGGGGAGGGGACTCCTACGAGCAGTACTTC
CATSRGGDSYEQYF
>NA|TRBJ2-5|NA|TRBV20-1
TGCAGTGCTAGAGACACCAGCTTTGAGACCCAGTACTTC
CSARDTSFETQYF
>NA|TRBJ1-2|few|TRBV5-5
TGTGCCAGCAGCCCCGAATGGGGAGGCGATGGCTACACCTTC
CASSPEWGGDGYTF
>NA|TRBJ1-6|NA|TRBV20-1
TGCAGTGCTAGGGACAGCCAGGCGTGGTCACCCCTCCACTTT
CSARDSQAWSPLHF
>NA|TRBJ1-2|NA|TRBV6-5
TGTGCCAGCAGTTTCTCATCGCGGGGGGAGAGGGCTAATGGCTACACCTTC
CASSFSSRGERANGYTF
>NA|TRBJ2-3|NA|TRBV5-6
TGTGCCAGCAGCCCCCGTTCGTCAGATACGCAGTATTTT
CASSPRSSDTQYF
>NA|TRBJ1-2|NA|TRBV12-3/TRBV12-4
TGTGCCAGCAGTTGGGGCCTCGACGGGCAGAATGGCTACACCTTC
CASSWGLDGQNGYTF
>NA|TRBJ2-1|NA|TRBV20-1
TGCAGTGCTAGCAATAGGCGGAGCTCCTACAATGAGCAGTTCTTC
CSASNRRSSYNEQFF
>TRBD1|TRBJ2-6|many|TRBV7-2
TGTGCCAGCAGCTTTGTCCGGGAACAGGGGGCGTATGGGGCCAACGTCCTGACTTTC
CASSFVREQGAYGANVLTF
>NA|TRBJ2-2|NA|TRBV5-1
TGCGCCAGTACTCTAGAGACAGCTAACACCGGGGAGCTGTTTTTT
CASTLETANTGELFF
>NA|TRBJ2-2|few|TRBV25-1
TGTGCCAGCAGTGATAGGGGGGACACCGGGGAGCTGTTTTTT
CASSDRGDTGELFF
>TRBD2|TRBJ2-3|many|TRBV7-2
TGTGCCAGCAGCTTAGTGGCTAGCGGGGGGGATGATACGCAGTATTTT
CASSLVASGGDDTQYF
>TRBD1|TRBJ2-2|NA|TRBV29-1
TGCAGTGCCGGGACAGGGAACGGGGAGCTGTTTTTT
CSAGTGNGELFF
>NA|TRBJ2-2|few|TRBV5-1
TGCGCCAGCAGCCGCAATTGGGATGGCACCGGGGAGCTGTTTTTT
CASSRNWDGTGELFF
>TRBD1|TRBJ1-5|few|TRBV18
TGTGCCAGCTCACCACCGGGACAGGACAATCAGCCCCAGCATTTT
CASSPPGQDNQPQHF
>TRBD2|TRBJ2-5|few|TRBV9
TGTGCCAGCAGCGTAGGGGGACTAGACCTACAAGAGACCCAGTACTTC
CASSVGGLDLQETQYF
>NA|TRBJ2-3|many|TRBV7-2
TGTGCCAGCAGCTTTTCCCGCGATACGCAGTATTTT
CASSFSRDTQYF
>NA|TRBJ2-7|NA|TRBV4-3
TGCGCCAGCAGCCAAGAGGTCTACAGGGCCTACGAGCAGTACTTC
CASSQEVYRAYEQYF
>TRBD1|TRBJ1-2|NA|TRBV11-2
TGTGCCAGCAGCTTACTGGGACAGGGATATGGCTACACCTTC
CASSLLGQGYGYTF
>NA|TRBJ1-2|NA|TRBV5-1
TGCGCCAGCAGCTGGTCCGTCGGGACGGAGTATGGCTACACCTTC
CASSWSVGTEYGYTF
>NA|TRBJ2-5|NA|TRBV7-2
TGTGCCAGCGGAGCTTTCTTAATTTCGCGGGAGACCCAGTACTTC
CASGAFLISRETQYF
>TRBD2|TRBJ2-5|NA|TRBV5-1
TGCGCCAGCAGCCCTGACCCGGGACTAGTGAAGACCCAGTACTTC
CASSPDPGLVKTQYF
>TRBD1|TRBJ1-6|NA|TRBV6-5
TGTGCCAGCAGTTACCCCAGGGGGGGTTCACCCCTCCACTTT
CASSYPRGGSPLHF
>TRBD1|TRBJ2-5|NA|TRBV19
TGTGCCAGTAGTTGGGACAGGGAACAGACCCAGTACTTC
CASSWDREQTQYF
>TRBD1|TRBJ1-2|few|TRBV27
TGTGCCAGCAGTTTGCAAGCGGACAGGGTGGCTGGCTACACCTTC
CASSLQADRVAGYTF